The 23 T cell receptor beta chains given below trace back to one sample, sequenced in a study of a mutant IDH1 vaccine in newly diagnosed glioma. Only in-frame clones appear in the TCRdb table, and some are missing; sequencing was by immunoSEQ multiplex PCR. The sample yields nearly 15,000 clones, around 87% seen once. Time point of the sample: baseline, week 1 (first vaccination visit). Treatment defined: pre-vaccination baseline after standard-of-care therapy. Sequences were derived from PBMCs, sampled from a glioma patient treated with radiotherapy, temozolomide or both. The source of these receptors is a woman aged 35 to 49 with glioma. Some clones in this sample may be carry-over from other donors' samples.

The chain employs TRBV18 and TRBJ1-2; 7 bases map to TRBD1. Trimming removed 2 bases from V and 4 bases from J; junction bases left unmatched: 4. The CDR3 sequence is 14 residues long. Germline V gene sequence: CDR1 KGHSH, CDR2 LQKENI. CDR3 DNA sequence: TGTGCCAGCTCACCAGCGACAGGGCCCTATGGCTACACCTTC. Its protein is CASSPATGPYGYTF.

This chain uses TRBV29-1 with TRBJ1-1; D gene unclear. V lost 6 bases and J lost 8, with 22 bases in between. Germline V lookup: CDR1 SQVTM, CDR2 ANQGSEA. The CDR3 runs 14 residues. The DNA of the CDR3 is TGCAGCGTAATCCTTATGGCCGGCCGAGACGAAGCTTTCTTT. Amino acid sequence: CSVILMAGRDEAFF.

The V gene is TRBV30, the J gene TRBJ1-5, with TRBD1 matching 7 bases. The junction had 5 bases not matched to a gene; V was cut back by 2 bases and J by 7 bases. CDR3 length: 13 residues. The germline gives CDR1 GTSNPN, CDR2 SVGIG (reference sequence). The CDR3, as DNA: TGTGCCTGGAGTAGACAGGGTGGACAGCCCCAGCATTTT. Its protein product is CAWSRQGGQPQHF.

The chain is built from TRBV14 and TRBJ2-7; the D gene is possibly TRBD2 (7 bases). Germline values: CDR1 SGHDN, CDR2 FVKESK. The V and J ends lost 4 bases and 1 base respectively, with 14 bases between them. CDR3 length: 15 amino acids. The CDR3 loop is CASSLYRGASYEQYF. For the CDR3, the DNA is TGTGCCAGCAGCCTATACCGGGGGGCTTCCTACGAGCAGTACTTC. Based on the CDR3 plus reference TRBV14 and TRBJ2-7, the full variable domain is EAGVTQFPSHSVIEKGQTVTLRCDPISGHDNLYWYRRVMGKEIKFLLHFVKESKQDESGMPNNRFLAERTGGTYSTLKVQPAELEDSGVYFCASSLYRGASYEQYFGPGTRLTVT.

J is TRBJ1-5 and V is TRBV28; 9 nucleotides match TRBD1. Germline CDR1 and CDR2: MDHEN and SYDVKM. This CDR3 spans 15 amino acids. The trim removed 5 bases at V and 3 bases at J, leaving 5 bases unmatched. The CDR3 DNA reads TGTGCCAGCAGTGACGACAGGGGGGCCAATCAGCCCCAGCATTTT. Translation gives CASSDDRGANQPQHF.

The V gene is TRBV19, the J gene TRBJ2-5, with 8 positions matching TRBD2. Germline assignment: CDR1 LNHDA and CDR2 SQIVND (reference sequence). The CDR3 sequence is 16 residues long. Trimming took 3 bases from V and 0 from J; bases not matched to a gene: 6. The chain's CDR3 is CASSIMAGGHQETQYF. The CDR3 nucleotides are TGTGCCAGTAGTATTATGGCGGGGGGCCACCAAGAGACCCAGTACTTC. Using reference TRBV19 and TRBJ2-5 for the parts outside the CDR3, the full variable domain is DGGITQSPKYLFRKEGQNVTLSCEQNLNHDAMYWYRQDPGQGLRLIYYSQIVNDFQKGDIAEGYSVSREKKESFPLTVTSAQKNPTAFYLCASSIMAGGHQETQYFGPGTRLLVL.

The chain recombines TRBV11-1 with TRBJ2-7, with a tentative D call TRBD1 (6 bases). This CDR3 comprises 12 residues. The germline V and J ends were trimmed by 6 bases and 6 bases, with 12 bases remaining between them. Looked up from germline, CDR1 is SGHAT and CDR2 is FQDESV (reference sequence). The DNA of the CDR3 is TGTGCCAGCAGTCCCGTCAGGGGCGAGCAGTACTTC. Its protein product is CASSPVRGEQYF.

The chain recombines TRBV19 with TRBJ2-5; 8 positions match TRBD2. In germline, CDR1 is LNHDA, CDR2 SQIVND (reference sequence). The CDR3 is 16 residues long. The V segment lost 3 bases and the J segment 1 base; nucleotides outside the gene matches: 7. CDR3 bases: TGTGCCAGTAGTATTGACCCAGCGGGGGTCCAAGAGACCCAGTACTTC. It yields the protein CASSIDPAGVQETQYF.

This chain connects TRBV2 to TRBJ2-2; either TRBD1 or TRBD2 may supply D (5 bases each). V lost 4 bases, J lost 5 bases, and 14 bases lay in between. The germline V gene encodes CDR1 SNHLY and CDR2 FYNNEI. This CDR3 is built from 15 residues. The CDR3 DNA reads TGTGCCAGCAGTGCAATGGGGGTGGGAACCGGGGAGCTGTTTTTT. Amino acids: CASSAMGVGTGELFF.

This clone is a singleton in its sample. J is TRBJ2-7 and V is TRBV2, with D possibly TRBD2 on 6 matching bases. Per germline, CDR1 SNHLY and CDR2 FYNNEI. Trimming cost V 7 bases and J 9 bases, with 16 bases left between them. CDR3 length: 12 residues. The CDR3 reads CASTWDSIWQYF. The CDR3 nucleotides read TGTGCCAGCACTTGGGACTCTATTTGGCAGTACTTC.

The J gene is TRBJ2-5, the V gene TRBV14, with D maybe TRBD2 (6 bases). Trimming took 2 bases from V and 1 from J, leaving 11 bases between them. Per the germline V gene, CDR1 is SGHDN and CDR2 is FVKESK. This CDR3 region has 15 residues. The CDR3, as DNA: TGTGCCAGCAGCCAATACGGGACTTTCCAAGAGACCCAGTACTTC. Translation gives CASSQYGTFQETQYF. Supplemented by reference TRBV14 and TRBJ2-5, the full variable domain reads EAGVTQFPSHSVIEKGQTVTLRCDPISGHDNLYWYRRVMGKEIKFLLHFVKESKQDESGMPNNRFLAERTGGTYSTLKVQPAELEDSGVYFCASSQYGTFQETQYFGPGTRLLVL.

This clone has more than one count but fewer than ten. V and J are TRBV19 and TRBJ1-5; D not resolved. Trimming stripped 0 bases from V and 2 bases from J, with 8 bases between. Germline V gives CDR1 LNHDA, CDR2 SQIVND (reference sequence). The CDR3 covers 15 residues. This CDR3 reads CASSIDHLGNQPQHF. The CDR3 nucleotides are TGTGCCAGTAGTATAGATCACCTTGGCAATCAGCCCCAGCATTTT. The entire variable domain, with the rest obtained from reference TRBV19 and TRBJ1-5, is as follows: DGGITQSPKYLFRKEGQNVTLSCEQNLNHDAMYWYRQDPGQGLRLIYYSQIVNDFQKGDIAEGYSVSREKKESFPLTVTSAQKNPTAFYLCASSIDHLGNQPQHFGDGTRLSIL.

The rearrangement joins TRBV7-2 to TRBJ1-4; D is possibly TRBD1 (5 bases). Germline assignment: CDR1 SGHTA and CDR2 FQGNSA. CDR3 length equals 18 residues. Trimming pared 5 bases from V and 0 bases from J, leaving 19 bases between. The CDR3 coding sequence is TGTGCCAGCAGCCCAGCCGGGACGGCATTCGCAACTAATGAAAAACTGTTTTTT. Residues: CASSPAGTAFATNEKLFF.

V gene TRBV27 combines with J gene TRBJ2-1, with unresolved D. Trimming stripped 6 bases from V and 5 bases from J, with 11 bases between. This CDR3 comprises 13 residues. Per the germline V gene, CDR1 is MNHEY and CDR2 is SMNVEV (reference sequence). The CDR3 reads CASSGLTNNEQFF. CDR3 DNA: TGTGCCAGCAGCGGTCTAACCAACAATGAGCAGTTCTTC.

This clone has just a few counts. This chain joins TRBV4-2 and TRBJ1-4, with D maybe TRBD1 (5 bases). Germline values: CDR1 LGHNA, CDR2 YNFKEQ. V was shortened by 1 base and J by 3 bases, with 12 bases between the two germline ends. The CDR3 contains 16 residues. CDR3 residues: CASSQAVQGPNEKLFF. CDR3 nucleotide sequence: TGTGCCAGCAGCCAAGCGGTGCAGGGACCTAATGAAAAACTGTTTTTT.

The chain joins TRBV5-1 to TRBJ2-5, with a weak D call TRBD1 (6 bases). CDR3 length: 14 residues. The germline CDR1 and CDR2 sequences are SGHRS and YFSETQ. Trimming removed 0 bases from V and 1 base from J, with 7 bases in between. CDR3 sequence (DNA): TGCGCCAGCAGCTTGGTACAGGGCCAAGAGACCCAGTACTTC. It translates to CASSLVQGQETQYF.

In this sample, this clone turned up once. The gene calls are TRBV11-2 and TRBJ2-7, with D possibly called TRBD1 or TRBD2 (5 bases each). This CDR3 region has 15 residues. The V and J ends lost 1 base and 4 bases respectively, with 14 bases between them. Germline V gives CDR1 SGHAT, CDR2 FQNNGV. The CDR3 spells CASSLVRDGSYEQYF. Here the CDR3 DNA reads TGTGCCAGCAGCTTAGTAAGGGACGGAAGTTACGAGCAGTACTTC. The whole variable domain, remainder taken from reference TRBV11-2 and TRBJ2-7, is EAGVAQSPRYKIIEKRQSVAFWCNPISGHATLYWYQQILGQGPKLLIQFQNNGVVDDSQLPKDRFSAERLKGVDSTLKIQPAKLEDSAVYLCASSLVRDGSYEQYFGPGTRLTVT.

V usage is TRBV30 and J usage is TRBJ1-1; tentatively, D is TRBD1 (5 bases). Trimming took 4 bases from V and 3 from J, leaving 15 bases between them. Germline values: CDR1 GTSNPN, CDR2 SVGIG (reference sequence). The CDR3 is made up of 14 amino acids. The CDR3: CAWTAFGAYTEAFF. CDR3 DNA sequence: TGTGCCTGGACGGCCTTCGGGGCATACACTGAAGCTTTCTTT.

V is TRBV18 and J is TRBJ2-1; 11 bases are a match to TRBD2. This CDR3 spans 15 amino acids. Germline values: CDR1 KGHSH, CDR2 LQKENI. Losses at the gene ends were 5 bases for V and 4 bases for J; bases not matched to a gene: 4. The CDR3 sequence: CASSVGTSGYNEQFF. CDR3 bases: TGTGCCAGCTCAGTGGGGACTAGCGGTTACAATGAGCAGTTCTTC.

The chain is built from TRBV5-8 and TRBJ2-7; 9 bases are shared with TRBD1. Germline V CDR1 and CDR2: SGHTS, YDEGEE. Trimming removed 1 base from V and 8 bases from J; junction bases left unmatched: 10. CDR3 length: 15 amino acids. DNA for the CDR3: TGTGCCAGCAGCTTGACATGGGGACAGGGCTATCAGCAGTACTTC. Its translation is CASSLTWGQGYQQYF.

CDR3 loop: CSVEKGGGTEAFF. As DNA, the CDR3 is TGCAGCGTTGAAAAAGGGGGCGGCACTGAAGCTTTCTTT. The chain couples TRBV29-1 to TRBJ1-1; 7 bases agree with TRBD1. There are 13 residues in the CDR3. J lost 4 bases, V lost 2 bases, and 4 bases had no gene match. CDR1 is SQVTM, CDR2 ANQGSEA, per germline. The entire variable domain, with the rest obtained from reference TRBV29-1 and TRBJ1-1, is as follows: SAVISQKPSRDICQRGTSLTIQCQVDSQVTMMFWYRQQPGQSLTLIATANQGSEATYESGFVIDKFPISRPNLTFSTLTVSNMSPEDSSIYLCSVEKGGGTEAFFGQGTRLTVV.

This CDR3 is CASSLGTSMNTEAFF. Here the CDR3 DNA reads TGTGCCAGCAGTCTAGGGACATCCATGAACACTGAAGCTTTCTTT. The chain joins TRBV27 to TRBJ1-1; D may be TRBD1 (6 bases). V lost 5 bases and J 0 bases, leaving 13 bases between the germline ends. Germline V gene sequence: CDR1 MNHEY, CDR2 SMNVEV (reference sequence). CDR3 length: 15 amino acids.

The V and J genes are TRBV7-8 and TRBJ2-2, with TRBD2 matching over 9 bases. The CDR3 consists of 15 residues. Per the germline V gene, CDR1 is SGHVS and CDR2 is FQNEAQ. V lost 1 base to trimming and J lost 6 bases; unmatched junction nucleotides: 3. CDR3 bases: TGTGCCAGCAGCTTAGTCGGCGGGAGGGCCGGGGAGCTGTTTTTT. This sequence encodes CASSLVGGRAGELFF.